This T cell receptor (beta chain) was sequenced for a study of cytomegalovirus exposure and HLA in healthy donors. The CDR3 runs to 14 residues. Per germline, CDR1 SGHRS and CDR2 YFSETQ. Trimming took 3 bases from V and 2 from J; bases not matched to a gene: 2. Concerning this clone itself: Its specificity is unknown.

Notes on the study in general: Testing in vitro showed a few CMV-associated chains specific for CMV antigens. In an earlier analysis, productive rearrangement rates for most beta V segments clustered near 87% or 30%. The authors later found most CMV-associated TCR beta chains appeared HLA-restricted. When analyzed later, a missense DCLRE1C variant was found to be linked to TCR beta V- and J-gene trimming.

The primer mix had 60 Vbeta and 13 Jbeta primers. Assay: immunoSEQ multiplex PCR; the TCRdb copy retains only in-frame clones and omits some. The sample lists more than 140,000 clones; 64% were seen once. This rearrangement joins TRBV5-1 to TRBJ1-2, with TRBD1 identical over 9 bases. This sequence was found in a woman in her thirties in good health and CMV-seropositive. The sequenced sample consisted of PBMCs. CDR3 region: CASSSGTGNYGYTF. The CDR3 region has the DNA TGCGCCAGCAGCTCTGGGACAGGGAACTATGGCTACACCTTC.